One sample yielded the 4 T cell receptor beta chains listed below, sequenced in a study of blood T cell repertoires in COVID-19. Some clones are missing from TCRdb's copy, which holds only in-frame ones; the method was immunoSEQ multiplex PCR. The sample carries fewer than 300,000 clones, around 87% recorded once. Input material: peripheral blood. These receptors were taken from a woman in her forties or fifties with acute or convalescent COVID-19.

The chain couples TRBV7-2 to TRBJ1-1; 11 bases match TRBD1. Germline V gives CDR1 SGHTA, CDR2 FQGNSA. The CDR3 is 15 residues long. Unmatched junction bases numbered 6, after V lost 4 bases and J lost 5 bases. The CDR3 DNA is TGTGCCAGCAGCTCGATGGGACAGGGGGTAACTGAAGCTTTCTTT. Its protein is CASSSMGQGVTEAFF.

The rearrangement links TRBV9 to TRBJ2-1, with 8 nucleotides matching TRBD2. CDR1 SGDLS and CDR2 YYNGEE come from the germline V gene. The V segment lost 2 bases and the J segment 9 bases; nucleotides outside the gene matches: 7. The CDR3 length is 14 residues. The CDR3 DNA reads as TGTGCCAGCAGCGTCCAAGCGGGAGCTGGTGAGCAGTTCTTC. Amino acids: CASSVQAGAGEQFF.

The chain recombines TRBV5-4 with TRBJ1-2; D possibly corresponds to TRBD1 (6 bases). V lost 0 bases, J lost 6 bases, and 18 bases lay in between. The CDR3 has 16 amino acids. From germline, CDR1 is SGHNT and CDR2 YYREEE (reference sequence). The CDR3 here is CASSLELITGLDGYTF. The CDR3 DNA sequence: TGTGCCAGCAGCTTGGAACTGATTACAGGGTTAGATGGCTACACCTTC. Filled out from reference TRBV5-4 and TRBJ1-2, the complete variable domain reads ETGVTQSPTHLIKTRGQQVTLRCSSQSGHNTVSWYQQALGQGPQFIFQYYREEENGRGNFPPRFSGLQFPNYSSELNVNALELDDSALYLCASSLELITGLDGYTFGSGTRLTVV.

The V call is TRBV18, the J call TRBJ1-4; D gene uncertain. Germline CDR1 is KGHSH and CDR2 is LQKENI. CDR3 size: 11 residues. The V gene lost 4 bases and the J gene lost 7 bases, with 4 bases spanning the gap. The CDR3 reads CASSHGEKLFF. The CDR3 DNA reads TGTGCCAGCTCACACGGTGAAAAACTGTTTTTT.